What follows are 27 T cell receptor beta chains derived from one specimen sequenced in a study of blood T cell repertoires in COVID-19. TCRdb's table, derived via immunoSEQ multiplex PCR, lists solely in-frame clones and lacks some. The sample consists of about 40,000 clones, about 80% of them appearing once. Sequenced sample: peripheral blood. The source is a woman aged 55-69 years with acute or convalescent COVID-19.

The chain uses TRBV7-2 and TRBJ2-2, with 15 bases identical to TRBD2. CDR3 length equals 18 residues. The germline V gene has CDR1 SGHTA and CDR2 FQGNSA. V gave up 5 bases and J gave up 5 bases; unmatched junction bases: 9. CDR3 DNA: TGTGCCAGCAGCAAGGGACTAGCGGGGGGCCGGAGGACCGGGGAGCTGTTTTTT. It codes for CASSKGLAGGRRTGELFF.

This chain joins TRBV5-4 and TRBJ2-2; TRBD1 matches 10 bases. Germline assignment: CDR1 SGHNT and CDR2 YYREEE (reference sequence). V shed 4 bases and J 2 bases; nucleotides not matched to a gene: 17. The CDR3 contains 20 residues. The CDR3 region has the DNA TGTGCCAGCAGCCCCCGCTCCAGGACAGGGGGTATTATTAACACCGGGGAGCTGTTTTTT. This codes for CASSPRSRTGGIINTGELFF.

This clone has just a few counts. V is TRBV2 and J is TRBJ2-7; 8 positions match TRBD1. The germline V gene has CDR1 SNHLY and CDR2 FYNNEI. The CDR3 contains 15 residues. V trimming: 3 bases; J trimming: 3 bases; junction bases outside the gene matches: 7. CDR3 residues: CASSEPGGAIYEQYF. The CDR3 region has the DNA TGTGCCAGCAGTGAGCCAGGGGGCGCGATCTACGAGCAGTACTTC. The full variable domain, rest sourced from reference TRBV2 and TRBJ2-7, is EPEVTQTPSHQVTQMGQEVILRCVPISNHLYFYWYRQILGQKVEFLVSFYNNEISEKSEIFDDQFSVERPDGSNFTLKIRSTKLEDSAMYFCASSEPGGAIYEQYFGPGTRLTVT.

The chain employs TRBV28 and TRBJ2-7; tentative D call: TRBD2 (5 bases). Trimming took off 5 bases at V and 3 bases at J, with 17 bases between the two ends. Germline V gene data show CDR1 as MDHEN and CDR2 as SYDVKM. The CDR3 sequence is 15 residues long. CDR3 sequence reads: CASSGSDPTGYEQYF. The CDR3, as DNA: TGTGCCAGCAGTGGTAGCGACCCTACGGGCTACGAGCAGTACTTC.

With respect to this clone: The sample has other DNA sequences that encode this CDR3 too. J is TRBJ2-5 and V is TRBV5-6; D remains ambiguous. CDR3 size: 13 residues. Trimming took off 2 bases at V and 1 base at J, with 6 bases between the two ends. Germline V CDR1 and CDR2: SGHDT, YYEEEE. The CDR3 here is CASSFDFQETQYF. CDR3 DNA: TGTGCCAGCAGCTTTGACTTCCAAGAGACCCAGTACTTC.

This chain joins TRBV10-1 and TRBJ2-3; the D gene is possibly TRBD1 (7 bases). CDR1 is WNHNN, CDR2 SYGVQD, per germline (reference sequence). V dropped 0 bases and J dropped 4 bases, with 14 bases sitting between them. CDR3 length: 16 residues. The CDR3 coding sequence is TGCGCCAGCAGTGAGTCCGGCGCCAGGGGGGCAGATACGCAGTATTTT. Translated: CASSESGARGADTQYF.

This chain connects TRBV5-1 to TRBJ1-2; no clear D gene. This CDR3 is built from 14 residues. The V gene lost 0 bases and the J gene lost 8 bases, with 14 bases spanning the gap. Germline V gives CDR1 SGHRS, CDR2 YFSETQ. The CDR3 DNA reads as TGCGCCAGCAGCTTGGAATTGGGCAGGAACGGCTACACCTTC. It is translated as CASSLELGRNGYTF. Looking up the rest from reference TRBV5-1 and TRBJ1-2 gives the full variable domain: KAGVTQTPRYLIKTRGQQVTLSCSPISGHRSVSWYQQTPGQGLQFLFEYFSETQRNKGNFPGRFSGRQFSNSRSEMNVSTLELGDSALYLCASSLELGRNGYTFGSGTRLTVV.

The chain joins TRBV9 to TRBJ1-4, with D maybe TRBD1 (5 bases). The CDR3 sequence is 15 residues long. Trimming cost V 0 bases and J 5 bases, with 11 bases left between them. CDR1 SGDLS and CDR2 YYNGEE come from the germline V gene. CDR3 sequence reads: CASSVVAGKNEKLFF. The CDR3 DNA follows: TGTGCCAGCAGCGTAGTGGCAGGGAAAAATGAAAAACTGTTTTTT.

CDR3 sequence (DNA): TGTGCCAGCAGTGAGGGCAGGGGGAGGACTGAAGCTTTCTTT. Its protein product is CASSEGRGRTEAFF. The chain has TRBV2 and TRBJ1-1, with TRBD1 matching 7 bases. The germline gives CDR1 SNHLY, CDR2 FYNNEI. The length of the CDR3 is 14 residues. J lost 5 bases, V lost 3 bases, and 6 bases had no gene match. The variable domain in full, completed from reference TRBV2 and TRBJ1-1, reads EPEVTQTPSHQVTQMGQEVILRCVPISNHLYFYWYRQILGQKVEFLVSFYNNEISEKSEIFDDQFSVERPDGSNFTLKIRSTKLEDSAMYFCASSEGRGRTEAFFGQGTRLTVV.

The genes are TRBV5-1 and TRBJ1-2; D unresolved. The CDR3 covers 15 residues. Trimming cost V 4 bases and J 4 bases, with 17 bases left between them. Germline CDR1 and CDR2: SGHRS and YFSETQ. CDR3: CASSALYGQSYGYTF. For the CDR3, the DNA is TGCGCCAGCAGCGCCCTTTATGGGCAAAGCTATGGCTACACCTTC.

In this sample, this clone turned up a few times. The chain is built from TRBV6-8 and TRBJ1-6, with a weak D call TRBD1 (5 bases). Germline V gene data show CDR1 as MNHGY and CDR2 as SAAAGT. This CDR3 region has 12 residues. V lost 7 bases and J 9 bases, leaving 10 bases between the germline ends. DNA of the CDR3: TGTGCCAGCAAAGGGGCTTTTTCACCCCTCCACTTT. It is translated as CASKGAFSPLHF.

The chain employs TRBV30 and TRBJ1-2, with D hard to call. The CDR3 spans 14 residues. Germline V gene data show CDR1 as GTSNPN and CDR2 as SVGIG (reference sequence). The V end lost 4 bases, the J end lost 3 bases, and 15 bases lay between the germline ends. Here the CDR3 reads CAWTRGGWDYGYTF. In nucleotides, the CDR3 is TGTGCCTGGACCCGGGGAGGGTGGGACTATGGCTACACCTTC. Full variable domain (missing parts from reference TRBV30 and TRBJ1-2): SQTIHQWPATLVQPVGSPLSLECTVEGTSNPNLYWYRQAAGRGLQLLFYSVGIGQISSEVPQNLSASRPQDRQFILSSKKLLLSDSGFYLCAWTRGGWDYGYTFGSGTRLTVV.

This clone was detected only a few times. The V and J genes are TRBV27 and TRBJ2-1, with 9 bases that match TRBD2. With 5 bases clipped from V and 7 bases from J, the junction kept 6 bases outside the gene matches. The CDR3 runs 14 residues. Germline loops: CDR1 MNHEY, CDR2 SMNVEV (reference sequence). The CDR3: CASSTSGLANEQFF. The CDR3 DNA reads TGTGCCAGCAGTACCTCCGGACTAGCGAATGAGCAGTTCTTC.

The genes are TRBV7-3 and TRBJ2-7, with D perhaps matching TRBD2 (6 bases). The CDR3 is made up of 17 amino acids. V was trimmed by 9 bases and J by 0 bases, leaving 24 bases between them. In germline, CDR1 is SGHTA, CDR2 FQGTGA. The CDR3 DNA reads TGTGCCAGTTCCCCAGACGGGCAGGAGGGGTTCTCCTACGAGCAGTACTTC. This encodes CASSPDGQEGFSYEQYF. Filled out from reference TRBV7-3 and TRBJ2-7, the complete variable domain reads GAGVSQTPSNKVTEKGKYVELRCDPISGHTALYWYRQSLGQGPEFLIYFQGTGAADDSGLPNDRFFAVRPEGSVSTLKIQRTERGDSAVYLCASSPDGQEGFSYEQYFGPGTRLTVT.

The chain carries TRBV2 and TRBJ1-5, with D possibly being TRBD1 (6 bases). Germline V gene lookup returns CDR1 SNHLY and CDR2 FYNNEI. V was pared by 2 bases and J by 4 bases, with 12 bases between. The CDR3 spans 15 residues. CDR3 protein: CASSEHRDLNQPQHF. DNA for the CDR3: TGTGCCAGCAGTGAACACAGGGACCTAAATCAGCCCCAGCATTTT.

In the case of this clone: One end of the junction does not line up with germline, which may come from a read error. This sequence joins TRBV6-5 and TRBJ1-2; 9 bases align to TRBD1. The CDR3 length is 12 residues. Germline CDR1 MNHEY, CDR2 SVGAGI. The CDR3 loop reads CASSFRDRDLLF. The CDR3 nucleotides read TGTGCCAGCAGCTTTCGGGACAGGGACCTTCTCTTC.

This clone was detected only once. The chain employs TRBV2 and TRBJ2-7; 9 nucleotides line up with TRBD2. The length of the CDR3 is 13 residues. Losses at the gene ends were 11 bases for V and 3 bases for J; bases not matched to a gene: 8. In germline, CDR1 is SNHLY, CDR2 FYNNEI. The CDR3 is CAGSGLADYEQYF. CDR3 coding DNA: TGTGCCGGATCGGGACTAGCAGACTACGAGCAGTACTTC. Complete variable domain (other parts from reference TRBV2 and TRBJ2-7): EPEVTQTPSHQVTQMGQEVILRCVPISNHLYFYWYRQILGQKVEFLVSFYNNEISEKSEIFDDQFSVERPDGSNFTLKIRSTKLEDSAMYFCAGSGLADYEQYFGPGTRLTVT.

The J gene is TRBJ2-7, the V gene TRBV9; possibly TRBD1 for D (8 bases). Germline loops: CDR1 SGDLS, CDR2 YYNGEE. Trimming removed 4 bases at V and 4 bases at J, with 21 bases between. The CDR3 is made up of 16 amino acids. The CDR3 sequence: CASSYNGGTGIYEQYF. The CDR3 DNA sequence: TGTGCCAGCAGCTACAACGGGGGGACAGGTATTTACGAGCAGTACTTC.

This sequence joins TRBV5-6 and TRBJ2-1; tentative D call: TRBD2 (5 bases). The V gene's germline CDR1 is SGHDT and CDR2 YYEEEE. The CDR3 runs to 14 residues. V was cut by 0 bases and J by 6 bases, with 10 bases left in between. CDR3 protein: CASSLGGLRNEQFF. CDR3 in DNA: TGTGCCAGCAGCTTGGGAGGACTGCGCAATGAGCAGTTCTTC.

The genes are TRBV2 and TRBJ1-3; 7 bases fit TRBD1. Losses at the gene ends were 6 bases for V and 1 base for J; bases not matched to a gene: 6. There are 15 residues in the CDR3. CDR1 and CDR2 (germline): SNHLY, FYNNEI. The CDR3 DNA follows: TGTGCCAGCAGAAGCCGACAGGGTTCTGGAAACACCATATATTTT. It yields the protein CASRSRQGSGNTIYF.

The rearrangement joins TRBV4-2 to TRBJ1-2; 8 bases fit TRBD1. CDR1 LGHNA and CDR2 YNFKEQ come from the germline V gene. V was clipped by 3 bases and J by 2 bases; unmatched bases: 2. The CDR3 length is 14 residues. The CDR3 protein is CASSQDRENYGYTF. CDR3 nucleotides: TGTGCCAGCAGCCAGGACAGGGAGAACTATGGCTACACCTTC.

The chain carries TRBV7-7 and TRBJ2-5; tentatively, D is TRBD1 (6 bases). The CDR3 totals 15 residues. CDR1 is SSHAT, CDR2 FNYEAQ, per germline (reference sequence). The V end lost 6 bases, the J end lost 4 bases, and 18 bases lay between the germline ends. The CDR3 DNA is TGTGCCAGCAGTCTTACCTCAGGGGACGGAGAGACCCAGTACTTC. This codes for CASSLTSGDGETQYF.

CDR3 DNA: TGTGCCAGCAGAATACCCGGGAGTAGGACCCGGGAGTACTTC. As protein: CASRIPGSRTREYF. This rearrangement joins TRBV27 to TRBJ2-7, with a tentative D call TRBD2 (6 bases). Germline CDR1 reads MNHEY; CDR2 reads SMNVEV (reference sequence). This CDR3 has 14 residues. Trimming took off 6 bases at V and 11 bases at J, with 23 bases between the two ends.

As DNA, the CDR3 is TGTGCCAGTACGGGCGGGAGCTCCTACAATGAGCAGTTCTTC. Its translation is CASTGGSSYNEQFF. The gene calls are TRBV19 and TRBJ2-1; TRBD2 matches 7 bases. The CDR3 has 14 residues. The V and J ends lost 7 bases and 0 bases, in that order; junction bases with no gene match: 3. Germline V gives CDR1 LNHDA, CDR2 SQIVND (reference sequence).

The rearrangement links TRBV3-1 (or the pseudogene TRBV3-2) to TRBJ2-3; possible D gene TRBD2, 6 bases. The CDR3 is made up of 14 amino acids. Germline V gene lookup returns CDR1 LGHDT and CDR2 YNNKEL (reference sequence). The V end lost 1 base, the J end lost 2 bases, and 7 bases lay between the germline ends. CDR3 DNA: TGTGCCAGCAGCCAAGGACTAGTCACAGATACGCAGTATTTT. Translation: CASSQGLVTDTQYF.

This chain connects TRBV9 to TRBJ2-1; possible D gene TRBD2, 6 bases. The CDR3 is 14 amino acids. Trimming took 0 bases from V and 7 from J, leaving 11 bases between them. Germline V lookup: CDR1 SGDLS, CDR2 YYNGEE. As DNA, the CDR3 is TGTGCCAGCAGCGTAGATCGGGGGATGAATGAGCAGTTCTTC. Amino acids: CASSVDRGMNEQFF.

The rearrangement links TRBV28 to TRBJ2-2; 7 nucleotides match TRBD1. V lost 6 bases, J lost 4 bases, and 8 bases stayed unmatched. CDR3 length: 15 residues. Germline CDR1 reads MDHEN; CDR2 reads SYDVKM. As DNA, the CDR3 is TGTGCCAGCAGCTATGACAGGGTTGGCACCGGGGAGCTGTTTTTT. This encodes CASSYDRVGTGELFF.